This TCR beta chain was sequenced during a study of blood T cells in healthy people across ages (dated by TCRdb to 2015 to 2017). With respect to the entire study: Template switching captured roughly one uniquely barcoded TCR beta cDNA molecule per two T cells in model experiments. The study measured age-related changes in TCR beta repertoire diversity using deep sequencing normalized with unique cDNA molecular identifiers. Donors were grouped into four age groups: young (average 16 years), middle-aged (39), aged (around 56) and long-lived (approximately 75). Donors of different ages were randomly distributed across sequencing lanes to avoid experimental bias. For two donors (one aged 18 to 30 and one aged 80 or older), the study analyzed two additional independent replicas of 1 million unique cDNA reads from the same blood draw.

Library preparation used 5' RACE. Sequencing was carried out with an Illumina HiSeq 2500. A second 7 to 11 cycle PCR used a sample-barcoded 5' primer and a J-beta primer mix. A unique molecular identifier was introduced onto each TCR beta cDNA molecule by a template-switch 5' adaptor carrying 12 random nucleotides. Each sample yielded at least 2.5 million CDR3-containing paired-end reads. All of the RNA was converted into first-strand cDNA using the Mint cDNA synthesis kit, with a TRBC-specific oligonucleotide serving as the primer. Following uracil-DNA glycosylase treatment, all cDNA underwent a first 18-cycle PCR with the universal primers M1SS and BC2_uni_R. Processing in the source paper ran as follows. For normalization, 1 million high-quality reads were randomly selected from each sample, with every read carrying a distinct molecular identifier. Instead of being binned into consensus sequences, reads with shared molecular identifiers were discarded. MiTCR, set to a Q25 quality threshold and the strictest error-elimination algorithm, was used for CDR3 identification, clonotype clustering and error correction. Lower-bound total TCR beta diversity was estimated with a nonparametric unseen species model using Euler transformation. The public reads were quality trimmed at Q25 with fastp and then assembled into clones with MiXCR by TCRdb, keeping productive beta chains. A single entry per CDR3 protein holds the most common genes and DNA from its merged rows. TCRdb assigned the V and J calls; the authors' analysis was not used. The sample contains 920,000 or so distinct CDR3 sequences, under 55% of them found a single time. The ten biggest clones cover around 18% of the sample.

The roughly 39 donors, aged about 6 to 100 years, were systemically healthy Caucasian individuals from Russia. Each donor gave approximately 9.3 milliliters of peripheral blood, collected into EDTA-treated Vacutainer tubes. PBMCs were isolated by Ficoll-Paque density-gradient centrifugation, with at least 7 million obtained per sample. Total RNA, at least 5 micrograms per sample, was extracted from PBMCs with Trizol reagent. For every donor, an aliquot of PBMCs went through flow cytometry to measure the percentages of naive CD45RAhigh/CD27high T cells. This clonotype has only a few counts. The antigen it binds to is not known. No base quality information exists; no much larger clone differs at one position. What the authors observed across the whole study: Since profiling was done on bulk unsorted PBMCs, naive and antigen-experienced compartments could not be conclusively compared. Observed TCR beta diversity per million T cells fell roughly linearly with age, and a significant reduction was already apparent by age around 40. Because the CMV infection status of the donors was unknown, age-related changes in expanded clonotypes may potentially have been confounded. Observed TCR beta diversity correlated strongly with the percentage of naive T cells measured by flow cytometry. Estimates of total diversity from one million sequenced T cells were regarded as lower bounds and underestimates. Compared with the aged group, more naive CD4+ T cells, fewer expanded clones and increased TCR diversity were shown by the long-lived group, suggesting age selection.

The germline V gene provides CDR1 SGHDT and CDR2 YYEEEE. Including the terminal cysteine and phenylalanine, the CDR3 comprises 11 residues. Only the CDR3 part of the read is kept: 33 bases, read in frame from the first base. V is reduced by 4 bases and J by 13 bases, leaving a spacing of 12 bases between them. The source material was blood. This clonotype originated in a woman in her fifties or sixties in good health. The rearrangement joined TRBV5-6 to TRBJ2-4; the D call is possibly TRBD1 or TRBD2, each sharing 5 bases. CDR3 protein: CASSQGAQQYF. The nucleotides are TGTGCCAGCAGCCAGGGAGCGCAGCAGTACTTC.